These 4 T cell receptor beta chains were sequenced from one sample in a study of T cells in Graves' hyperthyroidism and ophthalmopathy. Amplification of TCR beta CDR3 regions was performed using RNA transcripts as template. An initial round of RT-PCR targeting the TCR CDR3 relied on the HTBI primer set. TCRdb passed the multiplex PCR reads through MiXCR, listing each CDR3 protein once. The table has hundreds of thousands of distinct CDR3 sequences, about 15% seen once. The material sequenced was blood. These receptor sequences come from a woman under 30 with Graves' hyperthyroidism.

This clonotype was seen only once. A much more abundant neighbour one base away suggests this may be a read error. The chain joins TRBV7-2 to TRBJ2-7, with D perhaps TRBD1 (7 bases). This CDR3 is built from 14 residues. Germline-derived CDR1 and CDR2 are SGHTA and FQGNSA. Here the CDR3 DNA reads TGTGCCGGCAGCCTCTTGCGGGACAGCTACGAGCAGTACTTC. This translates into CAGSLLRDSYEQYF. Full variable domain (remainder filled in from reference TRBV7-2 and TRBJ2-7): GAGVSQSPSNKVTEKGKDVELRCDPISGHTALYWYRQSLGQGLEFLIYFQGNSAPDKSGLPSDRFSAERTGGSVSTLTIQRTQQEDSAVYLCAGSLLRDSYEQYFGPGTRLTVT.

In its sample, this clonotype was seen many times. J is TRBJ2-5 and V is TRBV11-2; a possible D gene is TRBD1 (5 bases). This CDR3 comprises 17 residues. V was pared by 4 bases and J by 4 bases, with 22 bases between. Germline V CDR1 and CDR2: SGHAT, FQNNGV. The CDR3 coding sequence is TGTGCCAGCAGCTCTCTCTGGGCCAGGGAAGACGTAGAGACCCAGTACTTC. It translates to CASSSLWAREDVETQYF.

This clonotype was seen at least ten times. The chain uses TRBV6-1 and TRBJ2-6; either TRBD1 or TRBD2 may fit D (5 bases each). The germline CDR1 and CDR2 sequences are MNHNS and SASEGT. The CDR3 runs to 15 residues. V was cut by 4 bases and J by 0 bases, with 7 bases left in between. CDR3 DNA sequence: TGTGCCAGCAGTGGGGGGAGCTCTGGGGCCAACGTCCTGACTTTC. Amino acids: CASSGGSSGANVLTF.

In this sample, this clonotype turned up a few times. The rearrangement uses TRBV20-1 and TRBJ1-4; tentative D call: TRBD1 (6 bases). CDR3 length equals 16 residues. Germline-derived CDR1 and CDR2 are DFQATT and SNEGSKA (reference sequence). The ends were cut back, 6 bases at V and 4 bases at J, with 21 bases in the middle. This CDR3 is CSASAGGAENNEKLFF. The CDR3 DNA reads TGCAGTGCCAGTGCGGGGGGCGCAGAGAATAATGAAAAACTGTTTTTT.